These T cell receptor beta chains were read from a single sample in a study of PD-L1 blockade in urothelial cancer. Libraries were prepared by immunoSEQ multiplex PCR; TCRdb keeps only in-frame clonotypes and omits some of them. This sample has under 55,000 clones, with 84% found just once. Material: PBMCs, obtained around atezolizumab (anti-PD-L1) treatment. The receptors were gathered from a man aged 35 to 55 with urothelial cancer. Both conserved end residues are part of each CDR3. The order of the fields is CDR3 length, J gene, V gene, clone size, D gene, CDR3 protein, CDR3 DNA. The D gene is left open where the match is weak. Rows give clone size only sometimes, using once, few, many, or a class for an expanded clone.

>14|TRBJ1-1|TRBV27|-|-
CASSTLTGYHEAFF
TGTGCCAGCAGTACCCTCACAGGGTACCATGAAGCTTTCTTT
>15|TRBJ1-2|TRBV27|-|-
CASSSSIRGNYGYTF
TGTGCCAGCAGTTCATCGATTAGGGGGAACTATGGCTACACCTTC
>13|TRBJ2-7|TRBV7-2|few|-
CASGVMAAYEQYF
TGTGCCAGCGGTGTGATGGCGGCCTACGAGCAGTACTTC
>16|TRBJ1-2|TRBV5-1|once|TRBD1
CASSLDPGQGIGGYTF
TGCGCCAGCAGCTTGGATCCGGGACAGGGAATCGGAGGCTACACCTTC
>15|TRBJ2-3|TRBV7-9|-|TRBD1
CASSSRQGATDTQYF
TGTGCCAGCAGCTCCCGACAGGGGGCTACAGATACGCAGTATTTT
>13|TRBJ2-7|TRBV2|-|-
CASSERGFNEQYF
TGTGCCAGCAGTGAGCGCGGGTTTAACGAGCAGTACTTC
>15|TRBJ2-3|TRBV5-1|-|TRBD2
CASSLASGLEDTQYF
TGCGCCAGCAGCTTGGCATCGGGACTAGAAGATACGCAGTATTTT
>15|TRBJ1-5|TRBV2|few|-
CASSRDLATYQPQHF
TGTGCCAGCAGTCGGGACTTAGCCACTTATCAGCCCCAGCATTTT
>12|TRBJ2-3|TRBV15|-|-
CATSARVDTQYF
TGTGCCACCAGCGCTCGGGTGGATACGCAGTATTTT
>16|TRBJ2-1|TRBV7-3|-|TRBD1
CASSSSGTGRYNEQFF
TGTGCCAGCAGCTCATCCGGGACAGGGCGATACAATGAGCAGTTCTTC